One and the same sample provided the 2 T cell receptor beta chains below, sequenced in a study of PD-L1 blockade in urothelial cancer. Time point noted: pretreatment peripheral blood. This table comes from immunoSEQ multiplex PCR, and its TCRdb copy is limited to in-frame clones, with some not included. In the table there are 30,000 to 40,000 clones, around 82% of which are singletons. The material sequenced was PBMCs, taken around atezolizumab (anti-PD-L1) treatment. All receptors derive from a man aged 55 to 70 with urothelial cancer.

The chain has TRBV28 and TRBJ2-1; 7 bases fit TRBD1. Germline trimming cut 5 bases from V and 9 bases from J; bases unmatched to any gene: 13. CDR3 length: 15 amino acids. Looked up from germline, CDR1 is MDHEN and CDR2 is SYDVKM. The CDR3 coding sequence is TGTGCCAGCAGTCTCTCAATCCAGGGGGTCGCTGAGCAGTTCTTC. As protein: CASSLSIQGVAEQFF.

In its sample, this clone was seen once. The V call is TRBV5-1, the J call TRBJ2-1; tentative D call: TRBD1 (7 bases). Germline CDR1 and CDR2: SGHRS and YFSETQ. The CDR3 spans 14 residues. The V gene lost 4 bases and the J gene lost 3 bases, with 11 bases spanning the gap. The CDR3 DNA sequence: TGCGCCAGCAGCCGGGGGACAGACTACAATGAGCAGTTCTTC. Its protein product is CASSRGTDYNEQFF.